This is a list of T cell receptor beta chains from one sample in a study of blood T cell repertoires in COVID-19. Produced via immunoSEQ multiplex PCR; TCRdb's table is partial and in-frame only. The sample lists 200,000 to 250,000 clones; around 83% were seen once. What was sequenced was peripheral blood. The receptors shown here come from a woman aged 45-65 years with acute or convalescent COVID-19. The conserved cysteine and the conserved F or W are not part of the CDR3 here. The D gene is left open where the match is weak.

>TRBJ1-1|.|TRBV5-1
ASSPAGSGNTEAF
>TRBJ1-6|.|TRBV18
ASSPGSAGNSPLH
>TRBJ2-3|.|TRBV5-1
ASSLARGGASTDTQY
>TRBJ1-1|.|TRBV5-6
ASSLPGLEAF
>TRBJ1-1|.|TRBV6-5
ASSYSISGLTEAF
>TRBJ2-3|.|TRBV25-1
ASNGGGGRTDTQY
>TRBJ1-2|TRBD1|TRBV3-1/TRBV3-2
ASSLPTGGGGYT
>TRBJ1-1|.|TRBV4-3
ASSQDREGLTEAF
>TRBJ2-7|.|TRBV28
ASRRTATYEQY
>TRBJ2-7|TRBD1|TRBV7-3
ASSYHGQGLYEQY
>TRBJ1-5|.|TRBV11-2
ASSLTGSNQPQH
>TRBJ1-3|.|TRBV4-1
ASSQDRAKNTIY
>TRBJ1-1|TRBD1|TRBV3-1/TRBV3-2
ASSQKADRGSTEAF
>TRBJ2-7|TRBD1|TRBV28
ASKEDRVHEQY
>TRBJ1-1|.|TRBV2
ASSGPMTVEAF
>TRBJ2-1|.|TRBV2
ASVLELVKF
>TRBJ1-5|.|TRBV6-2/TRBV6-3
ASSPSGDSNQPQH
>TRBJ2-1|.|TRBV29-1
SVEGEISYNEQF
>TRBJ1-5|.|TRBV21-1
ASSLLGGLTPQH
>TRBJ2-7|TRBD1|TRBV27
ASSLRRQGFNYEQY
>TRBJ1-4|TRBD1|TRBV5-5
ASRTGTVNEKLF
>TRBJ2-7|TRBD2|TRBV30
AWGKGLAGSYEQY
>TRBJ2-3|TRBD1|TRBV9
ASSVAGTGTDTQY
>TRBJ1-6|.|TRBV6-2/TRBV6-3
ASSYSTRRENSPLH
>TRBJ1-2|.|TRBV12-3/TRBV12-4
ASTWDTYGYT
>TRBJ2-1|TRBD2|TRBV28
ASSFSGGPYNEQF
>TRBJ1-5|TRBD1|TRBV6-4
ASWPMIQGFQPQH
>TRBJ1-3|TRBD1|TRBV10-2
ASRTGQGGPGNTIY
>TRBJ1-1|.|TRBV25-1
ASRVAEAF
>TRBJ2-3|.|TRBV6-5
ASTVRDTQY
>TRBJ1-2|.|TRBV28
ASSSTGQGGGYT
>TRBJ2-5|TRBD2|TRBV4-2
ASSQEAWTSGRVGKTQY
>TRBJ2-3|TRBD1|TRBV24-1
ATSDWGTGLSADTQY
>TRBJ2-1|.|TRBV7-2
ASSLGGTSYNEQF
>TRBJ2-3|TRBD1|TRBV5-4
ASSLARTGATDTQY
>TRBJ2-4|TRBD2|TRBV12-3/TRBV12-4
ASSLSSGSRY
>TRBJ1-6|.|TRBV5-4
ASSLLAVRNSPLH
>TRBJ2-5|TRBD2|TRBV5-6
ASSLTTGTSGEETQY
>TRBJ2-6|.|TRBV28
ASSRARGGAGANVLT
>TRBJ2-7|TRBD1|TRBV29-1
SVEGDRVNEQY
>TRBJ1-1|TRBD1|TRBV2
ADRQGVNTEAF
>TRBJ2-2|.|TRBV4-2
ASSQAGAGGELF
>TRBJ2-7|.|TRBV11-1
ASSLVDRPPYEQY
>TRBJ2-1|TRBD2|TRBV28
ASKTSGRLLGEQF
>TRBJ2-5|.|TRBV5-1
ASRMRVAGGTAETQY
>TRBJ2-7|TRBD1|TRBV5-1
ASSLGQGVDEQY
>TRBJ2-1|.|TRBV12-5
ASGETAEQF
>TRBJ1-1|.|TRBV5-1
ASSGTQGLGTEAF
>TRBJ2-1|.|TRBV19
ASRPPLVSNEQF
>TRBJ2-3|TRBD1|TRBV4-2
ASHPGTGSTDTQY
>TRBJ1-4|.|TRBV7-2
ASEEGTNEKLF
>TRBJ2-5|TRBD2|TRBV7-2
ASSPTAGLAGKETQY
>TRBJ2-3|.|TRBV24-1
ATSSSGQGTQY
>TRBJ2-5|.|TRBV7-9
ASSLSGAFRETQY
>TRBJ1-4|TRBD1|TRBV24-1
ATSSGQGSEKLF
>TRBJ2-3|TRBD2|TRBV9
ASSVNGGGAVDTQY
>TRBJ2-1|.|TRBV6-2/TRBV6-3
ASSYNYYNEQF
>TRBJ2-1|TRBD2|TRBV7-9
ASSVSGGATDEQF
>TRBJ2-7|.|TRBV15
ATRRRVDSYEQY
>TRBJ1-2|TRBD1|TRBV20-1
SASVTGGGPRGYT